One sample yielded the 8 T cell receptor beta chains listed below, sequenced in a study of T cell repertoires in cytomegalovirus infection. TCRdb itself ran the reads through MiXCR, one entry per CDR3 protein. The data show roughly 860,000 distinct CDR3 sequences, with around a third seen just once and around 11% held by the top ten. Which antigens these TCRs recognize remains unknown. This sample comprised cultured CD8+ T cells from PBMCs, obtained from culture after CMV antigen stimulation. These receptors originate from a human donor in good health (CMV status not recorded). Some clones in this sample may be carry-over from other donors' samples.

On this clonotype: The germline gene is not matched at one end of the junction; a read error may be the cause. This chain links TRBV7-6 with TRBJ2-2; D gene uncertain. The CDR3 runs to 16 residues. Germline CDR1 is SGHVS and CDR2 is FNYEAQ. CDR3 in DNA: TGTGTCAGCAGCCGGCCCCGGACGGAGAACACCGGGGAGCTGTTTTTT. It codes for CVSSRPRTENTGELFF.

V is TRBV27 and J is TRBJ2-2; D gene ambiguous. The CDR3 contains 14 residues. Germline assignment: CDR1 MNHEY and CDR2 SMNVEV (reference sequence). The germline V and J ends were trimmed by 7 bases and 6 bases, with 15 bases remaining between them. CDR3 in DNA: TGTGCCAGCAAAAAGCGAAGGGAAGCCGGGGAGCTGTTTTTT. This codes for CASKKRREAGELFF.

Note on this clonotype: A read error may explain this, as a much larger clone is one base away. The chain links TRBV7-6 to TRBJ1-1; TRBD1 matches 9 bases. CDR3 length: 15 residues. Trimming took 0 bases from V and 5 from J; bases not matched to a gene: 4. CDR1 and CDR2 from the germline V gene are SGHVS and FNYEAQ. CDR3 DNA: TGTGCCAGCAGCTTAGCGGAGACAGGGGGGACTGAAGCTTTCTTT. Translating it yields CASSLAETGGTEAFF. The complete variable domain, with remaining parts taken from reference TRBV7-6 and TRBJ1-1, reads GAGVSQSPRYKVTKRGQDVALRCDPISGHVSLYWYRQALGQGPEFLTYFNYEAQQDKSGLPNDRFSAERPEGSISTLTIQRTEQRDSAMYRCASSLAETGGTEAFFGQGTRLTVV.

V usage is TRBV6-2 or TRBV6-3 and J usage is TRBJ2-2; D ambiguous. The germline V and J ends were trimmed by 0 bases and 7 bases, with 9 bases remaining between them. This CDR3 has 14 amino acids. Per germline, CDR1 MNHEY and CDR2 SVGEGT. This chain's CDR3 is CASSYSTGDGELFF. The CDR3 coding sequence is TGTGCCAGCAGTTACTCGACGGGCGACGGGGAGCTGTTTTTT.

This clonotype was found many times. CDR3 loop: CSARSGTGANEKLFF. For the CDR3, the DNA is TGCAGTGCTAGGTCCGGGACAGGTGCTAATGAAAAACTGTTTTTT. V usage is TRBV20-1 and J usage is TRBJ1-4; 8 bases are shared with TRBD1. J was trimmed by 3 bases and V by 3 bases; bases with no gene match: 6. Germline V gene sequence: CDR1 DFQATT, CDR2 SNEGSKA (reference sequence). This CDR3 comprises 15 residues.

This clonotype was seen many times. The chain combines TRBV7-9 with TRBJ2-7; a weak D match, TRBD1 (5 bases). The CDR3 runs 14 residues. Germline V gene lookup returns CDR1 SEHNR and CDR2 FQNEAQ (reference sequence). With 1 base removed from V and 2 bases from J, the gap between germline ends came to 9 bases. The DNA of the CDR3 is TGTGCCAGCAGCTTAGTCGACAGCCCCTACGAGCAGTACGTC. Amino acids: CASSLVDSPYEQYV.

On this clonotype itself: Being one base from a much bigger clone, this may be a read error. The chain employs TRBV7-2 and TRBJ2-7, with 8 bases identical to TRBD1. The CDR3 contains 14 residues. CDR1 SGHTA and CDR2 FQGNSA come from the germline V gene. Trimming removed 5 bases from V and 5 bases from J; junction bases left unmatched: 8. For the CDR3, the DNA is TGTGCCAGCAGCCCAGGGGGCATGTCCCACGAGCAGTACGTC. Translation gives CASSPGGMSHEQYV.

The chain joins TRBV7-6 to TRBJ1-1; 7 bases fit TRBD1. Germline CDR1 is SGHVS and CDR2 is FNYEAQ. The CDR3 totals 15 residues. J gave up 10 bases and V 1 base, and 12 bases lay outside the gene matches. The CDR3 region is CASSLGFEGQMPAFF. CDR3 nucleotides: TGTGCCAGCAGCTTAGGATTTGAGGGACAGATGCCAGCTTTCTTT.